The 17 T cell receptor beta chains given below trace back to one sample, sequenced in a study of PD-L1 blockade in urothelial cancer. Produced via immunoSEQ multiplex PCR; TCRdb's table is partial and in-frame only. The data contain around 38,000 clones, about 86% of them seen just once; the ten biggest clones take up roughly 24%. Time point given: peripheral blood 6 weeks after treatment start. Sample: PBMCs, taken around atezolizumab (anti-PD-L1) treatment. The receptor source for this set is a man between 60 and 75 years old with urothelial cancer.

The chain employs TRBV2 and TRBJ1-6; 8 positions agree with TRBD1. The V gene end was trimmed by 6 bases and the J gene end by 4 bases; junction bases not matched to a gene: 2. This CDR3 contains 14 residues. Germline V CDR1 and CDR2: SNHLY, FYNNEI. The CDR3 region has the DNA TGTGCCAGCAGAACAGGGGGGTATAATTCACCCCTCCACTTT. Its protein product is CASRTGGYNSPLHF.

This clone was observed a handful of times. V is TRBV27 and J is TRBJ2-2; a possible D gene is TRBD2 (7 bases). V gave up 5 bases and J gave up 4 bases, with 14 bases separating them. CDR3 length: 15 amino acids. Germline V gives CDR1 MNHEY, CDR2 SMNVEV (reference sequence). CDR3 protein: CASSRNREGTGELFF. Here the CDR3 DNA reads TGTGCCAGCAGTCGGAACAGGGAGGGCACCGGGGAGCTGTTTTTT.

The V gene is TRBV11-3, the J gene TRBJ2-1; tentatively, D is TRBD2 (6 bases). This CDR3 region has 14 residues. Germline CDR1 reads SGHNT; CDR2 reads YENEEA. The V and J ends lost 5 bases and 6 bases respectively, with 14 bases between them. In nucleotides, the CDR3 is TGTGCCAGCAGCCTCGGAGGGCCGGCCAATGAGCAGTTCTTC. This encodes CASSLGGPANEQFF.

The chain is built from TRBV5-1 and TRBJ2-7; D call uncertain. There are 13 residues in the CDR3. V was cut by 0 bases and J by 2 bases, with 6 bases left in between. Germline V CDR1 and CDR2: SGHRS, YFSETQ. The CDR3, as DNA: TGCGCCAGCAGCTTGGCAGTCGCCTACGAGCAGTACTTC. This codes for CASSLAVAYEQYF.

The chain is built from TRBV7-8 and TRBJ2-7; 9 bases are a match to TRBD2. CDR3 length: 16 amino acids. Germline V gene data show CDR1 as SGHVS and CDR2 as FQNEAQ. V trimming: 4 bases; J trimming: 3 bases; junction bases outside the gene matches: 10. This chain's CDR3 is CASSSQSLAGNYEQYF. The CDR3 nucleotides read TGTGCCAGCAGCTCACAATCCCTAGCGGGAAACTACGAGCAGTACTTC. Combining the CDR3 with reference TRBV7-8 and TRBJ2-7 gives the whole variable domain GAGVSQSPRYKVAKRGQDVALRCDPISGHVSLFWYQQALGQGPEFLTYFQNEAQLDKSGLPSDRFFAERPEGSVSTLKIQRTQQEDSAVYLCASSSQSLAGNYEQYFGPGTRLTVT.

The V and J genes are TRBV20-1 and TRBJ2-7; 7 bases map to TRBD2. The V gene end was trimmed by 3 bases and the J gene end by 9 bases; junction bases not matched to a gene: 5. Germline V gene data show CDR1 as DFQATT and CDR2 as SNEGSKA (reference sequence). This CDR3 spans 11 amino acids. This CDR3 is CSASPAGVQYF. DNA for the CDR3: TGCAGTGCTAGCCCCGCGGGGGTGCAGTACTTC.

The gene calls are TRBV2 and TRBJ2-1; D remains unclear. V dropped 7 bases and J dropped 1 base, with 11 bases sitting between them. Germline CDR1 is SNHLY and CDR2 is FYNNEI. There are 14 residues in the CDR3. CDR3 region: CASISESSYNEQFF. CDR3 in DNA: TGTGCCAGCATTTCGGAGAGTTCCTACAATGAGCAGTTCTTC.

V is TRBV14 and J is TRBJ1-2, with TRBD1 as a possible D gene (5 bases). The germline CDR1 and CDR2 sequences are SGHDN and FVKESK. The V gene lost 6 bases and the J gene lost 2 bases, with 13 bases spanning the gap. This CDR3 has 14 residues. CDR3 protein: CASRSAGSNYGYTF. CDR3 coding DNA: TGTGCCAGCAGGAGTGCAGGGTCGAACTATGGCTACACCTTC.

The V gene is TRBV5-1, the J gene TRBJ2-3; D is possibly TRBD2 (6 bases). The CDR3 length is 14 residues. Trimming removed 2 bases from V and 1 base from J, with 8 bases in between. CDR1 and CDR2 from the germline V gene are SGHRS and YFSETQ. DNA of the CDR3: TGCGCCAGCAGCTTATCTAGCGGCACAGATACGCAGTATTTT. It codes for CASSLSSGTDTQYF.

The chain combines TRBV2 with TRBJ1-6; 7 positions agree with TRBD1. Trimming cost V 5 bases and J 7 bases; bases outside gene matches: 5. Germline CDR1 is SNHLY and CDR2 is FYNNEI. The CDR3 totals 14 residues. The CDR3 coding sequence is TGTGCCAGCAGTATTGACAGGGCGAATTCACCCCTCCACTTT. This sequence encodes CASSIDRANSPLHF. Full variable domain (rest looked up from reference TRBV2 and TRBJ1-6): EPEVTQTPSHQVTQMGQEVILRCVPISNHLYFYWYRQILGQKVEFLVSFYNNEISEKSEIFDDQFSVERPDGSNFTLKIRSTKLEDSAMYFCASSIDRANSPLHFGNGTRLTVT.

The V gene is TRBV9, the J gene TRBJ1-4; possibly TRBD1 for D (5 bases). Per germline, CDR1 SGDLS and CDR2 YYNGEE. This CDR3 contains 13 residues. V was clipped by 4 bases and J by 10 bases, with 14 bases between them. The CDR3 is CASSPQVAGKLFF. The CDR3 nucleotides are TGTGCCAGCAGCCCACAGGTGGCCGGAAAACTGTTTTTT.

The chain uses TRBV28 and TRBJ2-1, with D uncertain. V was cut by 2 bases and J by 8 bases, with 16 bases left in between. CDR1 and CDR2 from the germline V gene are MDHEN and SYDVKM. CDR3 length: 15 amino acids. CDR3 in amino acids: CASSLGATGFDEQFF. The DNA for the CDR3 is TGTGCCAGCAGTTTAGGTGCCACCGGTTTCGATGAGCAGTTCTTC.

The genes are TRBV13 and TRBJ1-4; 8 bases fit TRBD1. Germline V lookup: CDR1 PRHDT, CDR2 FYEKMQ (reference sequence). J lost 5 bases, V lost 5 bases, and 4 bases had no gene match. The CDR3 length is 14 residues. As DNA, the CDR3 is TGTGCCAGCAGCCCTAGGACAGGGAATGAAAAACTGTTTTTT. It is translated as CASSPRTGNEKLFF.

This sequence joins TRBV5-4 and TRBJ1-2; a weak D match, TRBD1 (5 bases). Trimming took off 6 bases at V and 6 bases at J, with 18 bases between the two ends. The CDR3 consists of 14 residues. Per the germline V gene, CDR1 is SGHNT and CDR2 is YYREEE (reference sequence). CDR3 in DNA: TGTGCCAGCACCACGGTAGGCAGGGCTGATGGCTACACCTTC. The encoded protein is CASTTVGRADGYTF. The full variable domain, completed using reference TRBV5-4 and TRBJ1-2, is ETGVTQSPTHLIKTRGQQVTLRCSSQSGHNTVSWYQQALGQGPQFIFQYYREEENGRGNFPPRFSGLQFPNYSSELNVNALELDDSALYLCASTTVGRADGYTFGSGTRLTVV.

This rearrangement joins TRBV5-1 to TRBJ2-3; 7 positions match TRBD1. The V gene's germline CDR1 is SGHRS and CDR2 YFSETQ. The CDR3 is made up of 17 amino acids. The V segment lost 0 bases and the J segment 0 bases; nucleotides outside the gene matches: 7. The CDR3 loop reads CASSLGRQGSSTDTQYF. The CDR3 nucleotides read TGCGCCAGCAGCTTGGGCCGACAGGGCTCTAGCACAGATACGCAGTATTTT.

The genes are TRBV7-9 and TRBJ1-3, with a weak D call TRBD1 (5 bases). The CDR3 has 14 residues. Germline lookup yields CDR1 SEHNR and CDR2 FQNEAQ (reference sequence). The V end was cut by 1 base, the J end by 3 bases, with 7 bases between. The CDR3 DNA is TGTGCCAGCAGCTTAGGCAGGGATGGAAACACCATATATTTT. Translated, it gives CASSLGRDGNTIYF.

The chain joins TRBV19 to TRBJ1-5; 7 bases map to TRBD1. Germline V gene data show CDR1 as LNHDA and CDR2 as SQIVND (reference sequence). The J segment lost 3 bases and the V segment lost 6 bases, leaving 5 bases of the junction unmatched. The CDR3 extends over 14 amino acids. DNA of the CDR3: TGTGCCAGTAGCTCGACAGGGACCAATCAGCCCCAGCATTTT. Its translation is CASSSTGTNQPQHF.